This entry lists 4 T cell receptor beta chains sequenced from one sample in a study of neurological immune-mediated disorders. TCRdb called the 5' RACE reads again in MiXCR, with one record for every CDR3 protein. The sample shows some 31,000 distinct CDR3 sequences, roughly 4.4% of them seen only once. Sequenced material: PBMCs. All receptors come from a man aged 18 to 30 in good health.

This clonotype occurred many times. The V gene is TRBV6-5, the J gene TRBJ2-5; D gene ambiguous. CDR1 and CDR2 (germline): MNHEY, SVGAGI. CDR3 length: 14 residues. V lost 2 bases and J 5 bases, leaving 12 bases between the germline ends. The DNA of the CDR3 is TGTGCCAGCAGTTACGGGGTCTACGGGGAGACCCAGTACTTC. Translating it yields CASSYGVYGETQYF.

This clonotype has ten or more counts. The rearrangement links TRBV12-3 or TRBV12-4 to TRBJ2-7; D ambiguous. The CDR3 has 16 amino acids. The ends were cut back, 3 bases at V and 0 bases at J, with 15 bases in the middle. This CDR3 reads CASSFDQVRSSYEQYF. CDR3 nucleotide sequence: TGTGCCAGCAGTTTCGACCAGGTGCGAAGCTCCTACGAGCAGTACTTC.

Ten or more counts support this clonotype. The chain couples TRBV28 to TRBJ2-6; 7 nucleotides match TRBD1. V shed 2 bases, J shed 4 bases, and the junction held 5 bases outside the gene matches. The CDR3 runs 16 residues. Germline CDR1 is MDHEN and CDR2 is SYDVKM. The CDR3 here is CASSLEGATGANVLTF. The CDR3 region has the DNA TGTGCCAGCAGTTTAGAGGGGGCAACCGGGGCCAACGTCCTGACTTTC.

This clonotype appeared many times. The germline gene is not matched at one end of the junction; a read error may be the cause. The chain has TRBV20-1 and TRBJ2-2; 10 nucleotides match TRBD1. CDR1 DFQATT and CDR2 SNEGSKA come from the germline V gene (reference sequence). The CDR3 totals 14 residues. The CDR3 DNA sequence: TGCAGTGGGACGGGACAGGGGAACCCCGGGGAGCTGTTTTTT. Its translation: CSGTGQGNPGELFF.